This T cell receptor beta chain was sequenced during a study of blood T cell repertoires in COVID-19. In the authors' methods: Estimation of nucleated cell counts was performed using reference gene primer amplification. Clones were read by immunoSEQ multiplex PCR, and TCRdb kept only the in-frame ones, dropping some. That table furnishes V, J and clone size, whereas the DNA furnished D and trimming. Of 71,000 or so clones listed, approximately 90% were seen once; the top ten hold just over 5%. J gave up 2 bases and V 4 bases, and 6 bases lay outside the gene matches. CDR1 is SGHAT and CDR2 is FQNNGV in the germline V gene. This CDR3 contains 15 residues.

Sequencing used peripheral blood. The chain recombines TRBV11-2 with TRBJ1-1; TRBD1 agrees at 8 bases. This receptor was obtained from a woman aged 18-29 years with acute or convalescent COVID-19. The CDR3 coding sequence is TGTGCCAGCAGCTCCTCGACAGGGGATAACACTGAAGCTTTCTTT. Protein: CASSSSTGDNTEAFF. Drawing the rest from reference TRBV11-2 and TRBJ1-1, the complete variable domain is EAGVAQSPRYKIIEKRQSVAFWCNPISGHATLYWYQQILGQGPKLLIQFQNNGVVDDSQLPKDRFSAERLKGVDSTLKIQPAKLEDSAVYLCASSSSTGDNTEAFFGQGTRLTVV.